This T cell receptor beta chain was captured in a study of response to subunit inactivated influenza vaccine. Study observations and caveats: There was a suggestion from the authors that each seasonal influenza vaccination recruits few new T cells.

Germline loops: CDR1 LNHNV, CDR2 YYDKDF (reference sequence). V trimming: 0 bases; J trimming: 0 bases; junction bases outside the gene matches: 1. The CDR3 runs to 16 residues. TCRdb used MiXCR to reprocess the RT-PCR reads, holding one entry per CDR3 protein. There are 450,000 to 700,000 distinct CDR3 sequences in the sample; around 15% occur only once, and over 8.5% lies in the top ten. This clonotype has just a few counts. Its cognate antigen is unknown. The origin of this receptor is a man aged 50 to 60 who received an inactivated influenza vaccine. The sample here was PBMCs from blood, taken about 13 days after vaccination. The chain employs TRBV15 and TRBJ2-1, with TRBD2 identical over 8 bases. The CDR3 is CATSRDRGGSYNEQFF. The CDR3 DNA reads as TGTGCCACCAGCAGAGATCGGGGGGGCTCCTACAATGAGCAGTTCTTC.